This T cell receptor (beta chain) stems from a study of siplizumab effects on memory and regulatory T cells. The germline CDR1 and CDR2 sequences are SNHLY and FYNNEI. With V trimmed by 6 bases and J by 6 bases, 6 bases remained unmatched. The CDR3 is 13 residues long. TCRdb keeps only in-frame clones here, not all; method: immunoSEQ multiplex PCR. This table holds 60,000 to 70,000 clones, around 90% found once. General study points: Naive T cells apparently outstripped memory cells in diversity and seemed major alloresponse contributors. Treg origin accounted for an average of roughly 69% of mappable alloreactive CD4+ clones with siplizumab and 26.9% in controls.

On this clone: Its antigen is unknown.

This TCR was sampled from a human donor in good health. The sequenced material came from Tregs sorted from blood. The J gene is TRBJ1-1, the V gene TRBV2, with 8 bases aligning to TRBD1. CDR3 loop: CASRPGQESEAFF. CDR3 DNA sequence: TGTGCCAGCAGGCCGGGACAGGAATCTGAAGCTTTCTTT. Using reference TRBV2 and TRBJ1-1 for the parts outside the CDR3, the full variable domain is EPEVTQTPSHQVTQMGQEVILRCVPISNHLYFYWYRQILGQKVEFLVSFYNNEISEKSEIFDDQFSVERPDGSNFTLKIRSTKLEDSAMYFCASRPGQESEAFFGQGTRLTVV.